One TCR beta chain is described in this entry. The sample comes from a study of blood T cell repertoires in COVID-19. Study-level information: PBMCs, B-cell-depleted T cells, or T cells provided the cDNA or gDNA that made up the material.

Sequenced by immunoSEQ multiplex PCR; TCRdb stores in-frame clones only, minus some. The data hold 270,000 or so clones, with around 86% observed a single time. CDR3 length: 11 residues. V was trimmed by 8 bases and J by 4 bases, leaving 7 bases between them. The germline V gene encodes CDR1 ENHRY and CDR2 SYGVKD. The sample consisted of peripheral blood. This chain connects TRBV10-3 to TRBJ2-3; the D gene is possibly TRBD1 (5 bases). This TCR was recovered from a human donor in a cohort sampled during active COVID-19. CDR3 nucleotide sequence: TGTGCCATCGGGGCGTCAGATACGCAGTATTTT. Amino acids: CAIGASDTQYF.